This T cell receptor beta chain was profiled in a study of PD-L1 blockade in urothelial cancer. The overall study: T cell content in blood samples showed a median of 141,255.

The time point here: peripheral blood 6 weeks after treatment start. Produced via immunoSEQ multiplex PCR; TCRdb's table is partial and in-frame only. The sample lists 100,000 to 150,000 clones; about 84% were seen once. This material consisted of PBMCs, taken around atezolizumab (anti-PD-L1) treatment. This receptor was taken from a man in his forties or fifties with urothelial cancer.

The CDR3 DNA reads TGTGCCAGCAGCTTAACAGGTAGCGGGATTGTCACAGATACGCAGTATTTT. Protein: CASSLTGSGIVTDTQYF. This chain links TRBV7-3 with TRBJ2-3, with TRBD2 matching 8 bases. CDR3 size: 17 residues. Per the germline V gene, CDR1 is SGHTA and CDR2 is FQGTGA. The ends lost 0 bases at V and 2 bases at J; junction bases unmatched: 7.